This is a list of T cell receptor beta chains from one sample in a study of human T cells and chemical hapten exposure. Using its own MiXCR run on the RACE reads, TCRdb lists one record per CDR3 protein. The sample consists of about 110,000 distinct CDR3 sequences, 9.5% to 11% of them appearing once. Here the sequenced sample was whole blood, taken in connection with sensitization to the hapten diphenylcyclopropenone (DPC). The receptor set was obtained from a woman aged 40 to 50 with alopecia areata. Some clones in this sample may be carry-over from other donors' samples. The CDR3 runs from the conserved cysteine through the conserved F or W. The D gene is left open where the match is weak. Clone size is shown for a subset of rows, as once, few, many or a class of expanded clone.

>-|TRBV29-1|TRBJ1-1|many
TGCAGCGTCTACAAGACTGAAGCTTTCTTT
CSVYKTEAFF
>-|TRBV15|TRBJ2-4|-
TGTGCCACCAGCAGAGAACTTAGCCGAAACATTCAGTACTTC
CATSRELSRNIQYF
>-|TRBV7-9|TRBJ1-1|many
TGTGCCAGCAGGGGTGGCACTGAAGCTTTCTTT
CASRGGTEAFF
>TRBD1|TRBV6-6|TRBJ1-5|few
TGTGCCAGCACATCAGGGGGACATCAGCCCCAGCATTTT
CASTSGGHQPQHF
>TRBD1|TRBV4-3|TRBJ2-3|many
TGCGCCAGCAGCCAAGGTACCGGACAGGGCACAGATACGCAGTATTTT
CASSQGTGQGTDTQYF
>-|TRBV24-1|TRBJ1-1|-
TGTGCCACCATCTCAAGACCCCTCAACGGGAACACTGAAGCTTTCTTT
CATISRPLNGNTEAFF
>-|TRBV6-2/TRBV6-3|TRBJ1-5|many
TGTGCCAGCACCGGGACATCCGGTCAGCCCCAGCATTTT
CASTGTSGQPQHF
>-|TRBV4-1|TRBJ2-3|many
TGCGCCAGCAGCAAAGGGGCGGGATTAAGAGATACGCAGTATTTT
CASSKGAGLRDTQYF
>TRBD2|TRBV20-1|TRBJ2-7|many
TGCAGTGCCGTGCGGACTAGCGGCTACGAGCAGTACTTC
CSAVRTSGYEQYF
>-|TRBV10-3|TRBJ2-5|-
TGTGCCATCAGCGGGTCACAAGAGACCCAGTACTTC
CAISGSQETQYF
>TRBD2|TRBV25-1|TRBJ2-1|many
TGTGCCAGCAGTGCGCCCCCGGGACTATCGAATGAGCAGTTCTTC
CASSAPPGLSNEQFF
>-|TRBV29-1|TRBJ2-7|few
TGCAGCGTTGAAGTTAAGGGTAGGGGACAGCAGTACTTC
CSVEVKGRGQQYF
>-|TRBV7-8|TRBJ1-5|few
TGTGCCAGCACCCAAAGCAGTATCAATCAGCCCCAGCATTTT
CASTQSSINQPQHF
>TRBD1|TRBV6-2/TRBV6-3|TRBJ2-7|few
TGTGCCAGCGGGCCGGGACAGGGGTACTACGAGCAGTACTTC
CASGPGQGYYEQYF
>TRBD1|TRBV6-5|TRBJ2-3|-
TGTGCCAGCAGGGTGGGACAGGGTCAAGATACGCAGTATTTT
CASRVGQGQDTQYF
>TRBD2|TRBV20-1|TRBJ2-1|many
TGCAGTGCTAGTAGCTATAGCGGGAGGGTTTCTCGGGTCTCCTACAATGAGCAGTTCTTC
CSASSYSGRVSRVSYNEQFF
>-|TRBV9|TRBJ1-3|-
TGTGCCAGCAGTCGGGACTGGAGCTCTGGAAACACCATATATTTT
CASSRDWSSGNTIYF
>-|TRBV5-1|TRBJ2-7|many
TGCGCCAGCAGCTTGGAACCCTACGAGCAGTACTTC
CASSLEPYEQYF
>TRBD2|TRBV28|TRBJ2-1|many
TGTGCCAGCAGTTTAGGAAGACTAGCGGGATCGGGCAATGAGCAGTTCTTC
CASSLGRLAGSGNEQFF
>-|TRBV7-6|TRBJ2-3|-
TGTGCCAGCAGCTTAGCCTGGGCTAGCACAGATACGCAGTATTTT
CASSLAWASTDTQYF
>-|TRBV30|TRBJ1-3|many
TGTGCCTGGAGGGAGCCCCCTGGAAACACCATATATTTT
CAWREPPGNTIYF
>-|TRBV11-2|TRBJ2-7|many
TGTGCCAGCAGCTTTGGAAGCGAGCAGTACTTC
CASSFGSEQYF
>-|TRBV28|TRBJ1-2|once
TGTGCCAGCAGTTTAACAGGTGTCCCCTATGGCTACACCTTC
CASSLTGVPYGYTF
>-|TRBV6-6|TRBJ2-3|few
TGTGCCAGCAGGCCCAGGGGTGACACAGATACGCAGTATTTT
CASRPRGDTDTQYF
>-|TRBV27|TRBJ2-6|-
TGTGCCAGCAGTACAGGGAGGGCTGGGGCCAACGTCCTGACTTTC
CASSTGRAGANVLTF
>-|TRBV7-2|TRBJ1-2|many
TGTGCCAGCAGTTCCTTTATGGGCGGCTACACCTTC
CASSSFMGGYTF
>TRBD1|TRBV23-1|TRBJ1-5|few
TGCGCCAGCAGTCCCGCTCCCAGGGGGCGTCCGTATAGCAATCAGCCCCAGCATTTT
CASSPAPRGRPYSNQPQHF
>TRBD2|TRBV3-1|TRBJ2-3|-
TGTGCCAGCAGCTCGGCACGGGGGGCAGATACGCAGTATTTT
CASSSARGADTQYF
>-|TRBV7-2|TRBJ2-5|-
TGTGCCAGCAGAACTAGTCAAGAGACCCAGTACTTC
CASRTSQETQYF
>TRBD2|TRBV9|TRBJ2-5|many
TGTGCCAGCAGCGCAAACGGCAATCCGGGACTAGCGGGAGTCCCAGAGACCCAGTACTTC
CASSANGNPGLAGVPETQYF
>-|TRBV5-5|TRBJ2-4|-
TGTGCCAGCAGCTTGGCCGCACCTTCGGGGAACATTCAGTACTTC
CASSLAAPSGNIQYF
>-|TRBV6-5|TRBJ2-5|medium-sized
TGTGCCAGCACCATCAGCTGGGGAGAGACCCAGTACTTC
CASTISWGETQYF
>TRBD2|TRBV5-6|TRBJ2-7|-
TGTGCCAGCAGCTTAGGGACTAGCGGGGACGGCGAGCAGTACTTC
CASSLGTSGDGEQYF
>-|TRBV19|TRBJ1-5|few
TGTGCCAGTAGTCGAACAGGAGACATCAATCAGCCCCAGCATTTT
CASSRTGDINQPQHF
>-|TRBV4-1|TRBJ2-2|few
TGCGCCAGTAACCGACTCGCGAACACCGGGGAGCTGTTTTTT
CASNRLANTGELFF
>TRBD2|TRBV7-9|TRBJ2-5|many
TGTGCCAGCAGCCGTGCAGTGGGGGGGGAGACCCAGTACTTC
CASSRAVGGETQYF
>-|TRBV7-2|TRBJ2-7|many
TGTGCCAGCAGCCCGTTGCGGACGAGCTCCTACGAGCAGTACTTC
CASSPLRTSSYEQYF
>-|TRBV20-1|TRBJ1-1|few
TGCAGTGCTAGAGGATTTGTGGGCACTGAAGCTTTCTTT
CSARGFVGTEAFF
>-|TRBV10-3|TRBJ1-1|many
TGTGCCATCAGTGATACCTCGAACACTGAAGCTTTCTTT
CAISDTSNTEAFF
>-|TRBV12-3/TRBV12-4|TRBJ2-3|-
TGTGCCAGCAGCATAGGGAGCACAGATACGCAGTATTTT
CASSIGSTDTQYF